This T cell receptor beta chain comes out of a study of technical replicates of blood from a few donors. Clones were sequenced by immunoSEQ multiplex PCR, and TCRdb holds only the in-frame ones, with some missing. This sample carries about 70,000 clones, about 90% of them seen once, and the ten largest clones take under 0.5%. The CDR3 consists of 14 residues. V shed 0 bases, J shed 6 bases, and the junction held 5 bases outside the gene matches. Germline V gene lookup returns CDR1 SGHNT and CDR2 YENEEA. The sequence came from a human donor in good health. The chain is built from TRBV11-3 and TRBJ2-7; 7 bases fit TRBD2. Sequencing was done on a sample of T cells isolated from PBMCs. DNA of the CDR3: TGTGCCAGCAGCTTAGAAGGGAGGGCCTCCGAGCAGTACTTC. This translates into CASSLEGRASEQYF. The full variable domain, rest sourced from reference TRBV11-3 and TRBJ2-7, is EAGVVQSPRYKIIEKKQPVAFWCNPISGHNTLYWYLQNLGQGPELLIRYENEEAVDDSQLPKDRFSAERLKGVDSTLKIQPAELGDSAVYLCASSLEGRASEQYFGPGTRLTVT.